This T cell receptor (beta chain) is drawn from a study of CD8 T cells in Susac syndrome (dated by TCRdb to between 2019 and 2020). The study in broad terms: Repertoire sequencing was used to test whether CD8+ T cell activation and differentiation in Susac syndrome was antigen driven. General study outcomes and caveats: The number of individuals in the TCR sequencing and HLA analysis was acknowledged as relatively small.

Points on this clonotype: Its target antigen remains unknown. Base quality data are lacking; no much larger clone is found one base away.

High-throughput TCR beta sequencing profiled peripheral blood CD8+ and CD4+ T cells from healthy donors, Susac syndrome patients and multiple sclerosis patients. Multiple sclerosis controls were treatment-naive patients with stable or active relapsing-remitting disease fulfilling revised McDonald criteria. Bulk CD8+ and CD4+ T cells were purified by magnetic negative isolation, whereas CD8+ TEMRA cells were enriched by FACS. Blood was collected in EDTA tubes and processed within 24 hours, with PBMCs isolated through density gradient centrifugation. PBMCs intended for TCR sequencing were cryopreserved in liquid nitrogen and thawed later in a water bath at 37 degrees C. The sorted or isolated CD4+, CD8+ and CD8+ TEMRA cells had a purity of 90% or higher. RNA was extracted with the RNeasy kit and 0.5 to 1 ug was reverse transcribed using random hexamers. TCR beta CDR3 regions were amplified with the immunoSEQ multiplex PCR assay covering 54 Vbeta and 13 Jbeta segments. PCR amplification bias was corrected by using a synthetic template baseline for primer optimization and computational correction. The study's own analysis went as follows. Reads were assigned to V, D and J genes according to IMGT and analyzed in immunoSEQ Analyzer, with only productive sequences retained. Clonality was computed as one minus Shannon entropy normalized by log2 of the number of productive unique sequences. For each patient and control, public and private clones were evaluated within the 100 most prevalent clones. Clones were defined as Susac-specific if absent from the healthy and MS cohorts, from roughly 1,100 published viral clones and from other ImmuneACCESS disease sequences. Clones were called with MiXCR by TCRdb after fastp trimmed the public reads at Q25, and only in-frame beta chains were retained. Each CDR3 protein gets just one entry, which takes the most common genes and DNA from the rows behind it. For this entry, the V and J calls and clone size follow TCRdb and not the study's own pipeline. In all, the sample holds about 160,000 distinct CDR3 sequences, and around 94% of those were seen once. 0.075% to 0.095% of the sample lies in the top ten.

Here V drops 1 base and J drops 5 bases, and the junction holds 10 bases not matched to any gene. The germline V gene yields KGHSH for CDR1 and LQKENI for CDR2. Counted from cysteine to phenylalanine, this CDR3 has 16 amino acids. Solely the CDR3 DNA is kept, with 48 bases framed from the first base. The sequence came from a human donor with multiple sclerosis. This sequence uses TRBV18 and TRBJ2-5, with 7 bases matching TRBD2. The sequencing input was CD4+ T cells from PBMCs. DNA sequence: TGTGCCAGCTCACCACGGAGCCGCGGGGGTCGGGAGACCCAGTACTTC. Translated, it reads CASSPRSRGGRETQYF.